This TCR beta chain was documented in a study of shared clonotypes between healthy human individuals. With regard to this clone: Its target is unknown.

Notes on the study in general: Clonotype sharing across several donors was observed for about 5.2% of naive CD4 clonotypes. The study sampled only blood, and tissue repertoires likely differ.

CDR1 MDHEN and CDR2 SYDVKM come from the germline V gene. Germline trimming cut 9 bases from V and 5 bases from J; bases unmatched to any gene: 5. The CDR3 consists of 12 residues. Evenly divided among several immunoSEQ plates was the genomic DNA of each subset. Study processing details: From ImmunoSEQ came sequences covering only the junction and carrying no quality scores, so filtering differed. TCRdb keeps only in-frame clones here, not all; method: immunoSEQ multiplex PCR. V, J and clone size are taken as reported in that table, and D and trimming were inferred from the DNA itself. Of some 2.4 million clones in the sample, more than 85% were seen once.

The chain carries TRBV28 and TRBJ2-7; 9 bases fit TRBD1. This TCR was sampled from a man younger than 35 in good health. Some clones in this sample may be carry-over from other donors' samples. The specimen sequenced was naive CD4+ T cells from PBMCs. Subset reported: CD45RA+ positively selected. The chain's CDR3 is CASWDRVNEQYF. In DNA, the CDR3 is TGTGCCAGTTGGGACAGGGTGAACGAGCAGTACTTC.